These 6 T cell receptor beta chains originate from one sample sequenced in a study of blood T cells in healthy people across ages. PCR was performed a second time for about 7 to 11 cycles using a sample-barcoded 5' primer and a J-beta primer mix. TCRdb reprocessed the 5' RACE reads via MiXCR and lists one record per CDR3 protein. The table shows roughly 800,000 distinct CDR3 sequences, with roughly 60% occurring only once. Input material: blood. The receptors derive from a man aged 30 to 45 in good health.

CDR3 sequence (DNA): TGTGCCAGCAGCGTCGATATAATCACTGAAGCTTTCTTT. The encoded protein is CASSVDIITEAFF. The chain has TRBV6-1 and TRBJ1-1, with D unresolved. V shed 6 bases and J shed 4 bases, with 12 bases lying between them. The germline CDR1 and CDR2 sequences are MNHNS and SASEGT. The CDR3 is 13 amino acids.

The chain combines TRBV6-2 or TRBV6-3 with TRBJ2-7; a weak D match, TRBD1 (6 bases). The CDR3 loop spans 13 amino acids. V dropped 6 bases and J dropped 1 base, with 10 bases sitting between them. CDR1 MNHEY and CDR2 SVGEGT come from the germline V gene. CDR3 amino acids: CASSKTGSYEQYF. The DNA of the CDR3 is TGTGCCAGCAGCAAGACAGGTTCCTACGAGCAGTACTTC.

The rearrangement links TRBV4-2 to TRBJ2-1, with TRBD2 matching 8 bases. The CDR3 covers 17 residues. Germline lookup yields CDR1 LGHNA and CDR2 YNFKEQ. Germline trimming cut 4 bases from V and 5 bases from J; bases unmatched to any gene: 13. CDR3 sequence reads: CASSRAWSGGGNNEQFF. In nucleotides, the CDR3 is TGTGCCAGCAGCCGAGCCTGGAGCGGGGGCGGGAACAATGAGCAGTTCTTC.

The chain joins TRBV27 to TRBJ2-1, with D uncertain. Trimming stripped 6 bases from V and 6 bases from J, with 21 bases between. The CDR3 is made up of 16 amino acids. Germline CDR1 and CDR2: MNHEY and SMNVEV (reference sequence). The CDR3 here is CASSPAGRRWVNEQFF. As DNA, the CDR3 is TGTGCCAGCAGCCCCGCCGGACGACGGTGGGTCAATGAGCAGTTCTTC.

CDR3 in amino acids: CASSYRRERNEQFF. The CDR3 nucleotides read TGTGCCAGCAGTTACCGGCGGGAGAGGAATGAGCAGTTCTTC. The chain couples TRBV6-2 or TRBV6-3 to TRBJ2-1, with 7 bases identical to TRBD2. CDR1 and CDR2 (germline): MNHEY, SVGEGT. V gave up 2 bases and J gave up 7 bases; unmatched junction bases: 5. This CDR3 spans 14 amino acids.

The CDR3 DNA follows: TGTGCCAGCAGTTACTTTCGAATCCTAGCCAATGAGCAGTTCTTC. Translating it yields CASSYFRILANEQFF. The rearrangement links TRBV6-2 or TRBV6-3 to TRBJ2-1, with D perhaps matching TRBD2 (5 bases). V lost 1 base, J lost 6 bases, and 13 bases lay in between. Per germline, CDR1 MNHEY and CDR2 SVGEGT. There are 15 residues in the CDR3.